These 24 T cell receptor beta chains came from one sample sequenced in a study of T cell responses to AZD1222 COVID-19 vaccine. Sequenced by immunoSEQ multiplex PCR; TCRdb stores in-frame clones only, minus some. This sample carries approximately 130,000 clones, around 92% of them seen once, and the ten largest clones take 0.8% to 1.1%. The input for sequencing was peripheral blood, taken on day 0 of AZD1222 vaccination. Every receptor here comes from an adult in good health.

J is TRBJ2-4 and V is TRBV15; tentatively, D is TRBD2 (6 bases). V gave up 3 bases and J gave up 0 bases, with 18 bases separating them. Germline lookup yields CDR1 LNHNV and CDR2 YYDKDF (reference sequence). CDR3 length: 18 residues. CDR3 sequence reads: CATSRPVGGELAKNIQYF. CDR3 DNA: TGTGCCACCAGCAGGCCGGTTGGAGGGGAGCTAGCCAAAAACATTCAGTACTTC.

This clone was recorded once. The V and J genes are TRBV7-8 and TRBJ2-2; D possibly uses TRBD1 or TRBD2 (6 bases each). Germline assignment: CDR1 SGHVS and CDR2 FQNEAQ. This CDR3 contains 17 residues. The germline V and J ends were trimmed by 7 bases and 5 bases, with 23 bases remaining between them. In nucleotides, the CDR3 is TGTGCCAGCACCCCCAGAGGGGGAGGCCTCGCTACCGGGGAGCTGTTTTTT. Its protein product is CASTPRGGGLATGELFF.

This chain links TRBV19 with TRBJ2-1, with D unclear. CDR3 length: 14 residues. Trimming removed 5 bases from V and 0 bases from J, with 8 bases in between. Germline V gene lookup returns CDR1 LNHDA and CDR2 SQIVND (reference sequence). The CDR3 sequence: CASSAGGSYNEQFF. The CDR3 nucleotides read TGTGCCAGTAGTGCCGGCGGCTCCTACAATGAGCAGTTCTTC.

This chain connects TRBV5-1 to TRBJ1-3, with D possibly being TRBD1 (6 bases). Germline-derived CDR1 and CDR2 are SGHRS and YFSETQ. Trimming removed 0 bases from V and 2 bases from J, with 9 bases in between. There are 15 residues in the CDR3. Written as DNA, the CDR3 is TGCGCCAGCAGCTTGGATACAGGGACTGGAAACACCATATATTTT. It translates to CASSLDTGTGNTIYF.

This rearrangement joins TRBV11-3 to TRBJ2-1, with TRBD2 identical over 12 bases. Germline CDR1 SGHNT, CDR2 YENEEA. The CDR3 contains 16 residues. Trimming at V came to 5 bases and at J to 7 bases, leaving 9 bases not matched to a gene. CDR3 nucleotides: TGTGCCAGCAGCCCAGGACTAGCGGGGTATAAGAATGAGCAGTTCTTC. This encodes CASSPGLAGYKNEQFF.

The V call is TRBV5-8, the J call TRBJ1-3, with 7 bases fitting TRBD1. CDR3 length: 18 amino acids. Germline CDR1 is SGHTS and CDR2 is YDEGEE. V was pared by 1 base and J by 8 bases, with 18 bases of the junction left unmatched. CDR3: CASSLSGTERTPLDTIYF. CDR3 DNA sequence: TGTGCCAGCAGCTTGTCCGGGACAGAAAGAACCCCACTTGACACCATATATTTT. The variable domain in full, with the rest retrieved from reference TRBV5-8 and TRBJ1-3, is EAGVTQSPTHLIKTRGQQATLRCSPISGHTSVYWYQQALGLGLQFLLWYDEGEERNRGNFPPRFSGRQFPNYSSELNVNALELEDSALYLCASSLSGTERTPLDTIYFGEGSWLTVV.

The CDR3 is CASSIETGIRSTQYF. Here the CDR3 DNA reads TGTGCCAGTAGTATAGAGACAGGGATTCGCAGTACGCAGTATTTT. The chain recombines TRBV19 with TRBJ2-3; 7 bases agree with TRBD1. Germline-derived CDR1 and CDR2 are LNHDA and SQIVND (reference sequence). V dropped 0 bases and J dropped 8; count of bases not matched to a gene: 8. The CDR3 is 15 residues long.

This chain joins TRBV29-1 and TRBJ2-7; 7 bases map to TRBD1. The CDR3 totals 14 residues. The V gene's germline CDR1 is SQVTM and CDR2 ANQGSEA. After removal of 4 bases from V and 6 bases from J, the junction contained 12 bases not matched to a gene. CDR3 residues: CSVGKYRGRSEQYF. In DNA form, the CDR3 reads TGCAGCGTTGGGAAGTACAGGGGTAGAAGCGAGCAGTACTTC.

This sequence joins TRBV7-3 and TRBJ2-5, with 9 bases lining up with TRBD1. The CDR3 totals 16 residues. J gave up 2 bases and V 5 bases, and 9 bases lay outside the gene matches. Germline V CDR1 and CDR2: SGHTA, FQGTGA. This CDR3 reads CASSPNTGGGQETQYF. The CDR3 region has the DNA TGTGCCAGCAGCCCGAACACAGGGGGCGGTCAAGAGACCCAGTACTTC. The full variable domain, in which reference TRBV7-3 and TRBJ2-5 provide the parts outside the CDR3, is GAGVSQTPSNKVTEKGKYVELRCDPISGHTALYWYRQSLGQGPEFLIYFQGTGAADDSGLPNDRFFAVRPEGSVSTLKIQRTERGDSAVYLCASSPNTGGGQETQYFGPGTRLLVL.

V usage is TRBV5-1 and J usage is TRBJ1-2; D is undetermined. Germline V CDR1 and CDR2: SGHRS, YFSETQ. Trimming removed 0 bases from V and 3 bases from J, with 3 bases in between. This CDR3 comprises 12 residues. CDR3 protein: CASSLEDYGYTF. The CDR3 nucleotides read TGCGCCAGCAGCTTGGAGGACTATGGCTACACCTTC.

The chain links TRBV7-9 to TRBJ2-2; tentative D call: TRBD2 (6 bases). The V end was cut by 5 bases, the J end by 3 bases, with 13 bases between. The CDR3 consists of 15 residues. Germline lookup yields CDR1 SEHNR and CDR2 FQNEAQ (reference sequence). CDR3 nucleotide sequence: TGTGCCAGCAGCACGGACTACATTTACACCGGGGAGCTGTTTTTT. It codes for CASSTDYIYTGELFF.

The gene calls are TRBV20-1 and TRBJ1-2; the D is unclear. The germline gives CDR1 DFQATT, CDR2 SNEGSKA (reference sequence). The CDR3 is 11 amino acids. V lost 2 bases, J lost 8 bases, and 9 bases lay in between. CDR3 bases: TGCAGTGCTAGAAGGATGTGGGGCTACACCTTC. Its translation: CSARRMWGYTF.

The sample holds a few counts of this clone. The J gene is TRBJ2-2, the V gene TRBV5-1; TRBD1 aligns across 7 bases. Germline V gene data show CDR1 as SGHRS and CDR2 as YFSETQ. Trimming removed 6 bases from V and 7 bases from J; junction bases left unmatched: 9. The CDR3 extends over 14 amino acids. CDR3 sequence: CASTQPQGDGELFF. The CDR3 DNA follows: TGCGCCAGCACCCAACCCCAGGGGGACGGGGAGCTGTTTTTT.

The chain couples TRBV29-1 to TRBJ1-1, with a weak D call TRBD1 (6 bases). V shed 1 base and J shed 0 bases, with 9 bases lying between them. CDR1 is SQVTM, CDR2 ANQGSEA, per germline. There are 14 residues in the CDR3. CDR3 amino acids: CSVEGTAMNTEAFF. CDR3 coding DNA: TGCAGCGTTGAAGGGACAGCTATGAACACTGAAGCTTTCTTT.

The V and J genes are TRBV7-9 and TRBJ2-5; perhaps TRBD2 as D (5 bases). The CDR3 has 14 residues. Trimming took 0 bases from V and 5 from J, leaving 10 bases between them. Germline CDR1 is SEHNR and CDR2 is FQNEAQ (reference sequence). CDR3 nucleotide sequence: TGTGCCAGCAGCTTAGCCCGTTCGGGGGAGACCCAGTACTTC. This gives the protein CASSLARSGETQYF.

There are a few counts of this clone. The rearrangement links TRBV30 to TRBJ2-7; the D is unclear. V lost 2 bases and J lost 2, with 10 bases in between. Germline-derived CDR1 and CDR2 are GTSNPN and SVGIG (reference sequence). There are 13 residues in the CDR3. The CDR3 is CAWSSVEPYEQYF. CDR3 nucleotides: TGTGCCTGGAGTTCCGTTGAGCCCTACGAGCAGTACTTC. Full variable domain (outside the CDR3, taken from reference TRBV30 and TRBJ2-7): SQTIHQWPATLVQPVGSPLSLECTVEGTSNPNLYWYRQAAGRGLQLLFYSVGIGQISSEVPQNLSASRPQDRQFILSSKKLLLSDSGFYLCAWSSVEPYEQYFGPGTRLTVT.

The V and J genes are TRBV15 and TRBJ1-3; TRBD1 is a possible D gene (6 bases). V lost 0 bases and J lost 2, with 14 bases in between. This CDR3 has 17 residues. The germline V gene has CDR1 LNHNV and CDR2 YYDKDF (reference sequence). For the CDR3, the DNA is TGTGCCACCAGCAGAGATCTGTACAGGGACCCTGGAAACACCATATATTTT. It translates to CATSRDLYRDPGNTIYF.

V and J are TRBV15 and TRBJ2-7; TRBD1 matches at 8 bases. CDR3 length: 16 residues. In germline, CDR1 is LNHNV, CDR2 YYDKDF (reference sequence). The V gene end was trimmed by 1 base and the J gene end by 5 bases; junction bases not matched to a gene: 10. The CDR3 bases are TGTGCCACCAGCAGAGGGCGAGACAGGGGATTGAACGAGCAGTACTTC. This sequence encodes CATSRGRDRGLNEQYF.

The chain combines TRBV5-1 with TRBJ1-1; D remains unclear. Looked up from germline, CDR1 is SGHRS and CDR2 is YFSETQ. There are 13 residues in the CDR3. Trimming shortened V by 4 bases and J by 1 base, and 8 bases separated the two germline ends. CDR3 bases: TGCGCCAGCAGCCCCCGCGGGAACACTGAAGCTTTCTTT. Translating gives CASSPRGNTEAFF.

The chain recombines TRBV10-1 with TRBJ1-1, with a weak D call TRBD1 (5 bases). Germline CDR1 reads WNHNN; CDR2 reads SYGVQD (reference sequence). The ends were cut back, 2 bases at V and 0 bases at J, with 13 bases in the middle. The CDR3 contains 16 residues. CDR3 in DNA: TGCGCCAGCAGTGAGCCTAGACAGCCCATGAACACTGAAGCTTTCTTT. This codes for CASSEPRQPMNTEAFF.

The V and J genes are TRBV20-1 and TRBJ1-1; D remains unclear. There are 13 residues in the CDR3. Trimming stripped 3 bases from V and 3 bases from J, with 11 bases between. Germline V gives CDR1 DFQATT, CDR2 SNEGSKA (reference sequence). CDR3 in DNA: TGCAGTGCTAGTAGTCCCTCGTACACTGAAGCTTTCTTT. It codes for CSASSPSYTEAFF.

The chain recombines TRBV5-1 with TRBJ1-1; a weak D match, TRBD1 (5 bases). The CDR3 covers 14 residues. Germline lookup yields CDR1 SGHRS and CDR2 YFSETQ. The V and J ends lost 4 bases and 10 bases respectively, with 20 bases between them. The CDR3: CASSPDSAPGLAFF. CDR3 DNA sequence: TGCGCCAGCAGCCCAGACAGCGCCCCCGGGTTAGCTTTCTTT.

The chain recombines TRBV5-4 with TRBJ2-2; 8 nucleotides match TRBD2. The CDR3 totals 15 residues. Unmatched junction bases numbered 4, after V lost 0 bases and J lost 6 bases. Germline V CDR1 and CDR2: SGHNT, YYREEE (reference sequence). CDR3 loop: CASSLAGGAAGELFF. The CDR3 nucleotides read TGTGCCAGCAGCTTGGCGGGAGGGGCCGCCGGGGAGCTGTTTTTT.

The rearrangement links TRBV5-6 to TRBJ1-5; D remains ambiguous. Germline V CDR1 and CDR2: SGHDT, YYEEEE. V lost 0 bases and J 4 bases, leaving 14 bases between the germline ends. The CDR3 is 16 amino acids. CDR3 protein: CASSLGPPNGNQPQHF. The CDR3, as DNA: TGTGCCAGCAGCTTGGGTCCCCCCAATGGGAATCAGCCCCAGCATTTT.